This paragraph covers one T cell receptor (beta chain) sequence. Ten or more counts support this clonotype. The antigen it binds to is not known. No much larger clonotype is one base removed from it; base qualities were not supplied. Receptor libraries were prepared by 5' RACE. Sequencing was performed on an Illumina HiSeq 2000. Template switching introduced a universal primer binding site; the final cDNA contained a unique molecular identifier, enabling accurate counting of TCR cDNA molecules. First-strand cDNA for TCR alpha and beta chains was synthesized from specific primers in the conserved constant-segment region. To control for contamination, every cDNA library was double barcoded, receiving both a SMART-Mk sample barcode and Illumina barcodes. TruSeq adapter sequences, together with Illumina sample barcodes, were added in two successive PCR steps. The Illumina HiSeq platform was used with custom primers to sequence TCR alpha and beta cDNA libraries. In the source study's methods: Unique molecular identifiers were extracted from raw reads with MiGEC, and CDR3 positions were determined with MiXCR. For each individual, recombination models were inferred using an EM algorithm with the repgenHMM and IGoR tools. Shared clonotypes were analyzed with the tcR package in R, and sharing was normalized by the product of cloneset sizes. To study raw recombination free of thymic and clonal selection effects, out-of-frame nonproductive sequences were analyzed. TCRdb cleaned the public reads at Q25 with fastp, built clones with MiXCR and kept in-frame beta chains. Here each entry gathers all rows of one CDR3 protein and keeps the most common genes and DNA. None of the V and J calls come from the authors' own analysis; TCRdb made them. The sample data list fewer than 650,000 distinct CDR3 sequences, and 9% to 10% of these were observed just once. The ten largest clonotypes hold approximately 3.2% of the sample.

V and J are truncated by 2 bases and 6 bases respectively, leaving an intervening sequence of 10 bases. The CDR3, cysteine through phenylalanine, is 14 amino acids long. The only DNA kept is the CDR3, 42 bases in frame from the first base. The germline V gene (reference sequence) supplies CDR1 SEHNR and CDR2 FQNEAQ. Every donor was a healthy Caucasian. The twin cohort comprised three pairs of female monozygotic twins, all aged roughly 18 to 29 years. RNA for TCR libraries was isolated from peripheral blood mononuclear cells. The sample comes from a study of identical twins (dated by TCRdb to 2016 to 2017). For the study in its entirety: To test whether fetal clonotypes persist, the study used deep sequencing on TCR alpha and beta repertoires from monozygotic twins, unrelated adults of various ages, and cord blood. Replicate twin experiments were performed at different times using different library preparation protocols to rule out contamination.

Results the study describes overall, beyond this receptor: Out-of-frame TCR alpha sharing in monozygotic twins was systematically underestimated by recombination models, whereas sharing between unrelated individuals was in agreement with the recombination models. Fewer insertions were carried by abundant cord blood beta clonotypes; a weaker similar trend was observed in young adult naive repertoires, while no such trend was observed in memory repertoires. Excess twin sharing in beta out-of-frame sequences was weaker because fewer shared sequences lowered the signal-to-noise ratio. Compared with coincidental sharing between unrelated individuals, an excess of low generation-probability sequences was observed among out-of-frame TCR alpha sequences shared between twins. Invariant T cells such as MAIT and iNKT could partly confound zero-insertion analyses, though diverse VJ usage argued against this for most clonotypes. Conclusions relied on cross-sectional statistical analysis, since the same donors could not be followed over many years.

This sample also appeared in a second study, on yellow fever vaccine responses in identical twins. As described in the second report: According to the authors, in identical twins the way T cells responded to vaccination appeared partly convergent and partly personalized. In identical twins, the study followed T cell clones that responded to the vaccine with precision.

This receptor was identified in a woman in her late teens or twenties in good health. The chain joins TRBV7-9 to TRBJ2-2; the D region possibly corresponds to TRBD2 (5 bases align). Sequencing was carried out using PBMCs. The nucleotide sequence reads TGTGCCAGCAGCTTACTGGGAGCGGCCGGGGAGCTGTTTTTT. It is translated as CASSLLGAAGELFF.